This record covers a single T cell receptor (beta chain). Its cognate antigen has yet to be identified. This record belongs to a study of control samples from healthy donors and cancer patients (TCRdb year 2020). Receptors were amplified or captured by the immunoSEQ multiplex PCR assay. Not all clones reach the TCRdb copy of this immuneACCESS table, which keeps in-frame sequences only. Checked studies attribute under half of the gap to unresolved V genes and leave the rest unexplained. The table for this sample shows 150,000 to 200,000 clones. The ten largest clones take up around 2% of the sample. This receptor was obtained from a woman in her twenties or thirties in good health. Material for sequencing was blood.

CDR3 reads: CASSLAVNTIYF. At the DNA level, the sequence is TGTGCCAGCAGCTTAGCCGTAAACACCATATATTTT. Recombination joined TRBV7-9 with TRBJ1-3; no D gene is confidently identified. Cut back by 0 bases and 6 bases, the V and J ends lie 3 bases apart. The CDR3 numbers 12 residues from cysteine through phenylalanine. Left in the record is the CDR3 DNA by itself, 36 bases read in frame from the first base. The germline V gene encodes CDR1 SEHNR and CDR2 FQNEAQ (reference sequence).